This TCR beta chain came from a study of blood T cell repertoires in COVID-19. CDR3 length equals 19 residues. After removal of 3 bases from V and 0 bases from J, the junction contained 7 bases not matched to a gene. The method was immunoSEQ multiplex PCR; TCRdb's version includes in-frame clones alone and lacks a portion of them. The repertoire includes 150,000 or so clones, about 90% of them detected once, and less than 0.6% sits in the top ten. The chain employs TRBV23-1 and TRBJ2-6; TRBD2 matches at 11 bases. TRBV23-1 is treated as an ORF (open reading frame) with a function not yet certain. Sequencing was carried out using peripheral blood. The sequence derives from a man in his fifties with acute or convalescent COVID-19. The CDR3 nucleotides read TGCGCCAGCAGTCACAGACTAGCGGGATCCTACTCTGGGGCCAACGTCCTGACTTTC. Protein sequence: CASSHRLAGSYSGANVLTF.